These T cell receptor beta chains were read from a single sample in a study of control samples from healthy donors and cancer patients. Here immunoSEQ multiplex PCR was the method, and the copy in TCRdb shows in-frame clones only, minus some. The table lists approximately 170,000 clones, around 95% of them singletons. Sequencing input: blood. All receptors derive from a woman aged 60-70 years in good health. Both conserved end residues are part of each CDR3. A D gene is named only where the DNA matches it firmly. Clone size appears in some rows only: once, few, many, or a class for an expanded clone.

>-|TRBJ1-5|TRBV7-7|-
TGTGCCAGCTTTACACTAAGGAATAGCAATCAGCCCCAGCATTTT
CASFTLRNSNQPQHF
>once|TRBJ1-3|TRBV7-2|-
TGTGCCAGCAGCTTAGGAGGTACAGGAAACACCATATATTTT
CASSLGGTGNTIYF
>once|TRBJ1-5|TRBV11-2|-
TGTGCCAGCAGCCCCCGACAGACCAATCAGCCCCAGCATTTT
CASSPRQTNQPQHF
>-|TRBJ2-2|TRBV5-1|TRBD2
TGCGCCAGCAGCTATTACCAGCGGGGGGGCTCGGGAACCGGGGAGCTGTTTTTT
CASSYYQRGGSGTGELFF
>-|TRBJ2-3|TRBV25-1|TRBD1
TGTGCCAGCCGACAGGGGACCCTCACAGATACGCAGTATTTT
CASRQGTLTDTQYF
>-|TRBJ2-3|TRBV4-3|-
TGCGCCAGCAGCCAAGAAGGCCTCAGCACAGATACGCAGTATTTT
CASSQEGLSTDTQYF
>-|TRBJ2-2|TRBV18|-
TGTGCCAGCTCACCACTTTACAACGGGGAGCTGTTTTTT
CASSPLYNGELFF
>-|TRBJ1-4|TRBV7-2|TRBD1
TGTGCCAGCAGCTTTACAGGGGAGGGTACTAATGAAAAACTGTTTTTT
CASSFTGEGTNEKLFF
>-|TRBJ2-7|TRBV6-5|TRBD1
TGTGCCAGCCGCAATGAGGGGACAGGGGACTACGAGCAGTACTTC
CASRNEGTGDYEQYF
>-|TRBJ1-2|TRBV7-2|TRBD1
TGTGCCAGCAGCGCACGACAGGGGGGCCTCTATGGCTACACCTTC
CASSARQGGLYGYTF
>-|TRBJ1-3|TRBV19|-
TGTGCCAGTAGTATTACTGGGGAGGCTGGAAACGCCATATATTTT
CASSITGEAGNAIYF
>once|TRBJ1-6|TRBV4-3|TRBD1
TGCGCCAGCAGCCAAGTAATGGCAGGGGGTTCACCCCTCCACTTT
CASSQVMAGGSPLHF
>-|TRBJ1-5|TRBV3-1/TRBV3-2|-
TGTGCCAGCAGCCAAGGGGGGGGGCGATGGAATCAGCCCCAGCATTTT
CASSQGGGRWNQPQHF
>-|TRBJ1-2|TRBV6-5|-
TGTGCCAGCACCCCAGGTGGGGTCGGGAGCTATGGCTACACCTTC
CASTPGGVGSYGYTF
>few|TRBJ1-4|TRBV5-1|TRBD1
TGCGCCAGCAGCAGAACAGGGGGAACAACTAATGAAAAACTGTTTTTT
CASSRTGGTTNEKLFF
>-|TRBJ1-1|TRBV18|TRBD1
TGTGCCAGCTCACCGGGACAGGGGGCGTCTGAAGCTTTCTTT
CASSPGQGASEAFF
>-|TRBJ2-7|TRBV28|-
TGTGCCAGCAATGGGGGAACCGAGACCGAGCAGTACTTC
CASNGGTETEQYF
>-|TRBJ2-2|TRBV3-1/TRBV3-2|TRBD1
TGTGCCAGCAGCCAAGGGGGCAGGGGGCGAACCGGGGAGCTGTTTTTT
CASSQGGRGRTGELFF
>-|TRBJ2-3|TRBV4-1|TRBD2
TGCGCCAGCAGCCAAGGAGTGGGCCTAGCGGGTAGCACAGATACGCAGTATTTT
CASSQGVGLAGSTDTQYF
>-|TRBJ2-3|TRBV20-1|-
TGCAGTGCTTACAGCACAGATACGCAGTATTTT
CSAYSTDTQYF
>-|TRBJ1-1|TRBV6-5|-
TGTGCCAGCAGTTACAGAGGGGACACTGAAGCTTTCTTT
CASSYRGDTEAFF
>-|TRBJ2-1|TRBV5-1|TRBD2
TGCGCCAGCAGCTTGGCGGCTAGCGGGGGGCGGATTGAGCAGTTCTTC
CASSLAASGGRIEQFF
>-|TRBJ2-3|TRBV7-9|-
TGTGCCAGCAGATGGGACCCTAGCACAGATACGCAGTATTTT
CASRWDPSTDTQYF
>-|TRBJ2-5|TRBV5-4|-
TGTGCCAGCAGCCCGGGGACTGGGGCGGAGACCCAGTACTTC
CASSPGTGAETQYF
>once|TRBJ1-5|TRBV2|TRBD1
TGTGCCAGCAGTGAAAGGGGGACAGGGGATAGCAATCAGCCCCAGCATTTT
CASSERGTGDSNQPQHF
>-|TRBJ1-5|TRBV3-1/TRBV3-2|-
TGTGCCAGCAGCCACCAGGGGAACAATCAGCCCCAGCATTTT
CASSHQGNNQPQHF
>-|TRBJ1-2|TRBV2|-
TGTGCCAGCAGTCCCGGGACGGACAAGGTCTACACCTTC
CASSPGTDKVYTF